One and the same sample provided the 18 T cell receptor beta chains below, sequenced in a study of CD8+ T cells in alopecia areata. Treatment here: oral pan-JAK inhibitor, 5-10 mg twice daily. cDNA reverse transcribed from extracted RNA served as the sequencing template. Measured with immunoSEQ multiplex PCR; TCRdb has only the in-frame clones, and not every one. The sample lists about 100,000 clones; around 47% were seen once. The source was CD8+ T cells sorted from blood, collected at week 24, from a patient treated with tofacitinib. The origin of the receptors is a human donor with alopecia areata.

V is TRBV5-6 and J is TRBJ2-1, with TRBD2 matching 14 bases. Trimming removed 5 bases from V and 2 bases from J; junction bases left unmatched: 6. The CDR3 extends over 17 amino acids. In germline, CDR1 is SGHDT, CDR2 YYEEEE. The CDR3 protein is CASRWTSGRPPYNEQFF. CDR3 nucleotide sequence: TGTGCCAGCAGATGGACTAGCGGGAGGCCTCCCTACAATGAGCAGTTCTTC.

V is TRBV5-1 and J is TRBJ2-3; 8 bases map to TRBD2. Germline CDR1 is SGHRS and CDR2 is YFSETQ. V lost 3 bases to trimming and J lost 4 bases; unmatched junction nucleotides: 4. The CDR3 extends over 14 amino acids. The CDR3 DNA is TGCGCCAGCAGCTCGGGACTAGATTCAGATACGCAGTATTTT. Protein product: CASSSGLDSDTQYF.

J is TRBJ1-1 and V is TRBV9, with D unresolved. CDR1 and CDR2 from the germline V gene are SGDLS and YYNGEE. V lost 3 bases and J lost 8, with 14 bases in between. The CDR3 extends over 13 amino acids. The CDR3 DNA is TGTGCCAGCAGCGGACGGACGTCTCTGGAAGCTTTCTTT. It yields the protein CASSGRTSLEAFF.

The chain links TRBV6-1 to TRBJ2-7, with D possibly being TRBD1 or TRBD2 (5 bases each). V was trimmed by 3 bases and J by 2 bases, leaving 11 bases between them. The germline V gene has CDR1 MNHNS and CDR2 SASEGT. This CDR3 comprises 14 residues. The CDR3 DNA sequence: TGTGCCAGCAGTGAGGCCGGGACCCCCTACGAGCAGTACTTC. Protein product: CASSEAGTPYEQYF.

About this clone itself: In the same sample, other DNA sequences code for this CDR3. The chain has TRBV29-1 and TRBJ2-3; 7 bases agree with TRBD2. The V segment lost 7 bases and the J segment 4 bases; nucleotides outside the gene matches: 8. Germline-derived CDR1 and CDR2 are SQVTM and ANQGSEA. CDR3 length equals 13 residues. The DNA for the CDR3 is TGCAGCGGTTCGGGGGGTTTCCCAGATACGCAGTATTTT. Protein product: CSGSGGFPDTQYF.

This clone was detected a few times. The chain is built from TRBV29-1 and TRBJ2-7; D unresolved. The CDR3 contains 13 residues. CDR1 SQVTM and CDR2 ANQGSEA come from the germline V gene. The V end was cut by 4 bases, the J end by 1 base, with 11 bases between. CDR3 nucleotide sequence: TGCAGCGTTGCCAGCAAAATATCCTACGAGCAGTACTTC. The encoded protein is CSVASKISYEQYF.

This clone was found once. Here the CDR3 reads CAWSVLGDTIYF. The CDR3 DNA reads as TGTGCCTGGAGTGTACTTGGCGACACCATATATTTT. The V and J genes are TRBV30 and TRBJ1-3; D gene uncertain. CDR1 GTSNPN and CDR2 SVGIG come from the germline V gene (reference sequence). Trimming removed 0 bases from V and 8 bases from J, with 8 bases in between. The CDR3 runs to 12 residues.

In this sample, this clone turned up a few times. V and J are TRBV7-2 and TRBJ1-5; 7 nucleotides line up with TRBD1. The CDR3 has 14 residues. The V gene's germline CDR1 is SGHTA and CDR2 FQGNSA. Germline trimming cut 4 bases from V and 2 bases from J; bases unmatched to any gene: 2. The CDR3 protein is CASSYGTGNQPQHF. The CDR3 DNA is TGTGCCAGCAGCTATGGGACAGGCAATCAGCCCCAGCATTTT.

Only a few counts were recorded for this clone. The genes are TRBV6-6 and TRBJ2-7, with 9 bases matching TRBD2. Germline CDR1 reads MNHNY; CDR2 reads SVGAGI (reference sequence). The V segment lost 0 bases and the J segment 5 bases; nucleotides outside the gene matches: 8. The CDR3 contains 16 residues. Written as DNA, the CDR3 is TGTGCCAGCAGTTACTCGGAGGCGGGAGGGCCCAACGAGCAGTACTTC. This encodes CASSYSEAGGPNEQYF.

The V gene is TRBV27, the J gene TRBJ2-3; 7 bases align to TRBD2. The CDR3 runs 15 residues. Germline V gene lookup returns CDR1 MNHEY and CDR2 SMNVEV (reference sequence). The V and J ends lost 6 bases and 1 base, in that order; junction bases with no gene match: 7. CDR3 bases: TGTGCCAGCAGGCCCCTGGGGGGGGGCACAGATACGCAGTATTTT. It yields the protein CASRPLGGGTDTQYF.

CDR3 coding DNA: TGCGCCAGCAGCTTGGTGGTGACTAGCGGGAGAGAGGCCAAAAACATTCAGTACTTC. Its translation is CASSLVVTSGREAKNIQYF. This chain uses TRBV5-1 with TRBJ2-4, with 12 nucleotides matching TRBD2. This CDR3 comprises 19 residues. Germline values: CDR1 SGHRS, CDR2 YFSETQ. The J segment lost 1 base and the V segment lost 0 bases, leaving 8 bases of the junction unmatched.

The chain combines TRBV5-8 with TRBJ1-2; 7 bases agree with TRBD1. The CDR3 covers 15 residues. Germline CDR1 SGHTS, CDR2 YDEGEE. Losses at the gene ends were 3 bases for V and 4 bases for J; bases not matched to a gene: 9. CDR3 loop: CASSSMTGYRYGYTF. The CDR3 DNA reads as TGTGCCAGCAGCTCGATGACAGGGTACCGCTATGGCTACACCTTC. The whole variable domain, filled in from reference TRBV5-8 and TRBJ1-2, reads EAGVTQSPTHLIKTRGQQATLRCSPISGHTSVYWYQQALGLGLQFLLWYDEGEERNRGNFPPRFSGRQFPNYSSELNVNALELEDSALYLCASSSMTGYRYGYTFGSGTRLTVV.

The chain joins TRBV7-9 to TRBJ2-2; D unresolved. There are 17 residues in the CDR3. The ends were cut back, 3 bases at V and 5 bases at J, with 19 bases in the middle. Germline loops: CDR1 SEHNR, CDR2 FQNEAQ (reference sequence). The DNA of the CDR3 is TGTGCCAGCAGCTTCGGGCCCTCCTACCTAGGAACCGGGGAGCTGTTTTTT. Translated: CASSFGPSYLGTGELFF.

Comment on this clone: Germline and junction disagree at one end, which may indicate a read error. The chain joins TRBV19 to TRBJ1-5, with a tentative D call TRBD1 (6 bases). This CDR3 comprises 14 residues. CDR1 LNHDA and CDR2 SQIVND come from the germline V gene (reference sequence). CDR3 amino acids: CASSIPQGKQPQHF. CDR3 in DNA: TGTGCCAGTAGTATCCCACAGGGCAAACAGCCCCAGCATTTT.

This chain joins TRBV11-2 and TRBJ2-5; D is unclear. CDR1 and CDR2 (germline): SGHAT, FQNNGV. V lost 5 bases, J lost 1 base, and 14 bases lay in between. CDR3 length equals 15 residues. CDR3 DNA: TGTGCCAGCAGCCCACGTTCAAAGCTCCAAGAGACCCAGTACTTC. Protein: CASSPRSKLQETQYF.

The rearrangement joins TRBV5-1 to TRBJ1-1; D is ambiguous. The V end lost 8 bases, the J end lost 1 base, and 21 bases lay between the germline ends. Germline CDR1 SGHRS, CDR2 YFSETQ. The CDR3 is 16 amino acids. CDR3: CASNLPGLSGNTEAFF. The CDR3 DNA reads as TGCGCCAGTAATCTTCCGGGCCTTAGCGGGAACACTGAAGCTTTCTTT.

This clone was observed a handful of times. This chain uses TRBV29-1 with TRBJ2-7, with TRBD2 matching 10 bases. The CDR3 totals 15 residues. The J segment lost 0 bases and the V segment lost 0 bases, leaving 2 bases of the junction unmatched. Germline CDR1 reads SQVTM; CDR2 reads ANQGSEA. The CDR3 here is CSVEDASGSSYEQYF. DNA for the CDR3: TGCAGCGTTGAAGACGCTAGCGGGAGCTCCTACGAGCAGTACTTC.

This clone was found a few times. The chain links TRBV2 to TRBJ2-7; D assignment may be TRBD1 or TRBD2 (5 bases each). The V end was cut by 4 bases, the J end by 2 bases, with 12 bases between. CDR1 is SNHLY and CDR2 is FYNNEI in the germline V gene. The CDR3 extends over 14 amino acids. The CDR3 loop is CASSGGTGTYEQYF. Written as DNA, the CDR3 is TGTGCCAGCAGTGGGGGGACCGGGACCTACGAGCAGTACTTC.